The 5 T cell receptor beta chains given below trace back to one sample, sequenced in a study of blood T cells in healthy people across ages. With a J-beta primer mix and a sample-barcoded 5' primer, a second PCR ran about 7 to 12 cycles. TCRdb re-called the 5' RACE reads with MiXCR, one entry per CDR3 protein. The table has some 900,000 distinct CDR3 sequences, about 48% seen once; the top ten hold around an eighth. Sequencing input: blood. Receptors originate from a man aged 25-45 years in good health.

The chain has TRBV19 and TRBJ2-1; no definite D call. The CDR3 has 14 residues. From germline, CDR1 is LNHDA and CDR2 SQIVND (reference sequence). The V gene lost 1 base and the J gene lost 7 bases, with 11 bases spanning the gap. The CDR3 reads CASSIGSSRNEQFF. The CDR3 bases are TGTGCCAGTAGTATAGGATCCAGCAGGAATGAGCAGTTCTTC.

The V gene is TRBV6-5, the J gene TRBJ2-1; tentatively, D is TRBD1 or TRBD2 (5 bases each). The CDR3 spans 17 residues. Trimming took off 0 bases at V and 0 bases at J, with 12 bases between the two ends. Germline assignment: CDR1 MNHEY and CDR2 SVGAGI. The CDR3 coding sequence is TGTGCCAGCAGTTACTCCCCGGCAGGGAGCTCCTACAATGAGCAGTTCTTC. It specifies CASSYSPAGSSYNEQFF.

This clonotype was detected many times. The chain couples TRBV3-1 to TRBJ2-3; no reliable D call. Trimming cost V 3 bases and J 7 bases, with 5 bases left between them. From germline, CDR1 is LGHDT and CDR2 YNNKEL (reference sequence). CDR3 length: 11 amino acids. CDR3 in DNA: TGTGCCAGCAGCCAGGGGTATACGCAGTATTTT. Amino acids: CASSQGYTQYF.

Concerning this clonotype: At one end the junction does not follow the germline gene, possibly because of a read error. The chain carries TRBV11-2 and TRBJ2-5; TRBD2 matches at 8 bases. CDR1 and CDR2 (germline): SGHAT, FQNNGV. This CDR3 has 14 residues. The CDR3 nucleotides read TGTGTCAGCAGGGAACTAGCGGCGCAAGAGACCCAGTACTTC. It is translated as CVSRELAAQETQYF.

The gene calls are TRBV28 and TRBJ2-5; D may be TRBD2 (5 bases). CDR1 and CDR2 (germline): MDHEN, SYDVKM. The CDR3 extends over 18 amino acids. The V and J ends lost 8 bases and 1 base respectively, with 26 bases between them. CDR3 bases: TGTGCCAGCCTTACCTGGAGTTCGCCCGGGAAGGTCCAAGAGACCCAGTACTTC. Its translation is CASLTWSSPGKVQETQYF.